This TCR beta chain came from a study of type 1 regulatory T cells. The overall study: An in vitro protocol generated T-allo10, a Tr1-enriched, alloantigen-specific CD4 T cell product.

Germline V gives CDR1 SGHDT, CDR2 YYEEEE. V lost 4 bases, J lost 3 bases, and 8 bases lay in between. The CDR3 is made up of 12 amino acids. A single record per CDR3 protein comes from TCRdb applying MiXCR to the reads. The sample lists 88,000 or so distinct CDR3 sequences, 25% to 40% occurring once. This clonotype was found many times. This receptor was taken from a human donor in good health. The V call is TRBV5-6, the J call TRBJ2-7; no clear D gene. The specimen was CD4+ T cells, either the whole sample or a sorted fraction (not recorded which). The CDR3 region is CASSRRSYEQYF. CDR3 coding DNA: TGTGCCAGCAGCCGACGGAGCTACGAGCAGTACTTC. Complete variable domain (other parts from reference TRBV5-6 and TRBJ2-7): DAGVTQSPTHLIKTRGQQVTLRCSPKSGHDTVSWYQQALGQGPQFIFQYYEEEERQRGNFPDRFSGHQFPNYSSELNVNALLLGDSALYLCASSRRSYEQYFGPGTRLTVT.